The source of this TCR beta chain is a study of blood T cells in healthy people across ages. CDR1 is SGHKS, CDR2 YYEKEE, per germline (reference sequence). V shed 4 bases and J shed 5 bases, with 9 bases lying between them. The CDR3 length is 12 residues. A J-beta primer mix and a sample-barcoded 5' primer were used in a second PCR of about 7 to 11 cycles. TCRdb recomputed calls from the 5' RACE reads with MiXCR, one row per CDR3 protein. This table holds hundreds of thousands of distinct CDR3 sequences, 21% found once. This chain connects TRBV5-5 to TRBJ1-2, with D perhaps TRBD1 (5 bases). The TCR sequence derives from a man in his 70s in good health. Sequenced sample: blood. CDR3: CASSRDAYGYTF. The CDR3 DNA reads TGTGCCAGCAGCCGGGACGCGTATGGCTACACCTTC.